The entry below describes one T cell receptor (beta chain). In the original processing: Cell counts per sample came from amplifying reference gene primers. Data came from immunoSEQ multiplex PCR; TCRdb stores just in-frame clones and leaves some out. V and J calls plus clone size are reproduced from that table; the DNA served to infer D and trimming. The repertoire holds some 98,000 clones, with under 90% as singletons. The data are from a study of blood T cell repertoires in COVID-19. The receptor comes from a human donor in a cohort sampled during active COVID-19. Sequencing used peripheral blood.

The CDR3: CASSLSRDNEQFF. The CDR3 DNA reads as TGCGCCAGCAGCTTGAGTAGAGACAATGAGCAGTTCTTC. V is TRBV5-1 and J is TRBJ2-1, with D unclear. Trimming removed 1 base from V and 5 bases from J, with 7 bases in between. Germline assignment: CDR1 SGHRS and CDR2 YFSETQ. CDR3 size: 13 residues. Looking up the rest from reference TRBV5-1 and TRBJ2-1 gives the full variable domain: KAGVTQTPRYLIKTRGQQVTLSCSPISGHRSVSWYQQTPGQGLQFLFEYFSETQRNKGNFPGRFSGRQFSNSRSEMNVSTLELGDSALYLCASSLSRDNEQFFGPGTRLTVL.